This TCR beta chain came from a study of T cell clones after liver transplantation. Study summary: TCRbeta sequencing after a pre-transplant mixed lymphocyte reaction identified graft-donor-reactive clones, later tracked in post-transplant blood. Three of eight recipients were HCV-positive; others had non-autoimmune, non-viral indications. At least one year of complete immunosuppression withdrawal without enzymes over twice normal defined tolerance.

A remark on this clone: Antigen unknown.

Clones were read by immunoSEQ multiplex PCR, and TCRdb kept only the in-frame ones, dropping some. Of around 100,000 clones in the sample, about 88% were seen once. Study-wide results and limits: Small, mixed patient groups and varying post-transplant times limit these conclusions.

With 4 bases clipped from V and 2 bases from J, the junction kept 4 bases outside the gene matches. The length of the CDR3 is 15 residues. Germline V gene data show CDR1 as SGHRS and CDR2 as YFSETQ. Source: CD4+ T cells from blood, taken around 50 months after liver transplant. The sequence came from a human patient who received a liver transplant. The graft donor may be the source of some T cells. The rearrangement links TRBV5-1 to TRBJ2-7; 12 bases fit TRBD2. CDR3 region: CASSRLAGEAYEQYF. The CDR3 nucleotides are TGCGCCAGCAGCCGACTAGCGGGGGAGGCCTACGAGCAGTACTTC.